This T cell receptor beta chain derives from a study of blood T cells in healthy people across ages. With respect to this clonotype: As yet, its antigen is unknown.

Primers used in a second PCR of roughly 6 to 12 cycles were a sample-barcoded 5' primer and a J-beta primer mix. TCRdb ran MiXCR on the 5' RACE reads and lists one entry per CDR3 protein. The top ten clones hold roughly 13% of a sample with around 1,000,000 distinct CDR3 sequences, about two fifths of them seen once. Points from the study as a whole: CMV status of donors was unknown, possibly confounding expanded clonotype changes.

This TCR was recovered from a man aged 18 to 29 in good health. The source material was blood.

The CDR3 sequence: CASSVSRGAEAFF. The CDR3 region has the DNA TGTGCCAGCAGTGTCTCCAGGGGCGCTGAAGCTTTCTTT. This rearrangement joins TRBV25-1 to TRBJ1-1; weak D call: TRBD1 (6 bases). CDR1 and CDR2 from the germline V gene are MGHDK and SYGVNS. CDR3 size: 13 residues. Trimming stripped 4 bases from V and 6 bases from J, with 12 bases between.